Presented here are 30 T cell receptor beta chains from one specimen sequenced in a study of shared clonotypes between healthy human individuals. CD45RO-negative cells were positively selected for CCR7, leaving out terminally differentiated effector memory CD45RA+ cells. Clones were read by immunoSEQ multiplex PCR, and TCRdb kept only the in-frame ones, dropping some. The table lists fewer than 800,000 clones, 92% of them singletons. Sequenced input: naive CD8+ T cells sorted from blood. The receptors shown here come from a man aged 25-45 years in good health.

This chain links TRBV19 with TRBJ1-5; no definite D call. Germline V gene lookup returns CDR1 LNHDA and CDR2 SQIVND (reference sequence). The length of the CDR3 is 13 residues. V lost 4 bases and J lost 7, with 11 bases in between. The CDR3 region is CASSTLPSQPQHF. The CDR3 DNA is TGTGCCAGTAGTACGTTACCAAGCCAGCCCCAGCATTTT.

The chain uses TRBV9 and TRBJ2-7, with 9 bases identical to TRBD2. With V trimmed by 2 bases and J by 10 bases, 7 bases remained unmatched. From germline, CDR1 is SGDLS and CDR2 YYNGEE. This CDR3 contains 13 residues. This chain's CDR3 is CASSVEGTSTQYF. For the CDR3, the DNA is TGTGCCAGCAGCGTCGAGGGGACTAGCACCCAGTACTTC.

This clone was found once. The V call is TRBV7-9, the J call TRBJ2-5; D is undetermined. Germline V lookup: CDR1 SEHNR, CDR2 FQNEAQ (reference sequence). Trimming took off 8 bases at V and 2 bases at J, with 21 bases between the two ends. The CDR3 sequence is 16 residues long. The CDR3, as DNA: TGTGCCAGCTCGAGCCGGACGGCCGTTTTTCAAGAGACCCAGTACTTC. As protein: CASSSRTAVFQETQYF.

This clone was observed a handful of times. The CDR3: CASSDGYEQYF. The DNA of the CDR3 is TGTGCCAGTAGTGACGGCTACGAGCAGTACTTC. This chain links TRBV19 with TRBJ2-7; D not certain. Germline CDR1 is LNHDA and CDR2 is SQIVND (reference sequence). The V end lost 5 bases, the J end lost 3 bases, and 5 bases lay between the germline ends. The CDR3 consists of 11 residues.

This chain links TRBV18 with TRBJ2-7, with 13 bases matching TRBD2. Germline V gives CDR1 KGHSH, CDR2 LQKENI. The CDR3 consists of 15 residues. Germline trimming cut 6 bases from V and 1 base from J; bases unmatched to any gene: 3. The CDR3: CASSQTSGRSYEQYF. For the CDR3, the DNA is TGTGCCAGCTCGCAGACTAGCGGGAGGTCCTACGAGCAGTACTTC.

The chain carries TRBV14 and TRBJ1-1; no clear D. CDR3 length: 15 amino acids. The ends were cut back, 4 bases at V and 1 base at J, with 13 bases in the middle. Looked up from germline, CDR1 is SGHDN and CDR2 is FVKESK. Here the CDR3 reads CASSRWEGSNTEAFF. In DNA form, the CDR3 reads TGTGCCAGCAGCCGCTGGGAGGGTTCGAACACTGAAGCTTTCTTT.

The rearrangement uses TRBV27 and TRBJ2-7; the match to TRBD2 covers 15 bases. Losses at the gene ends were 7 bases for V and 2 bases for J; bases not matched to a gene: 3. This CDR3 comprises 15 residues. Per the germline V gene, CDR1 is MNHEY and CDR2 is SMNVEV (reference sequence). Written as DNA, the CDR3 is TGTGCCAGCAAAGGACTAGCGGGAGGGGCCTACGAGCAGTACTTC. Its protein is CASKGLAGGAYEQYF.

The CDR3 protein is CASSLLNRGDDTGELFF. For the CDR3, the DNA is TGTGCCAGCAGTCTTTTAAACAGGGGAGATGACACCGGGGAGCTGTTTTTT. V gene TRBV28 combines with J gene TRBJ2-2; 7 nucleotides align to TRBD1. The CDR3 length is 17 residues. V lost 5 bases and J lost 3; bases outside the gene matches: 12. Germline CDR1 and CDR2: MDHEN and SYDVKM. Full variable domain (outside the CDR3, taken from reference TRBV28 and TRBJ2-2): DVKVTQSSRYLVKRTGEKVFLECVQDMDHENMFWYRQDPGLGLRLIYFSYDVKMKEKGDIPEGYSVSREKKERFSLILESASTNQTSMYLCASSLLNRGDDTGELFFGEGSRLTVL.

This clone was seen once. The V call is TRBV2, the J call TRBJ2-1, with 12 bases identical to TRBD2. The CDR3 sequence is 14 residues long. CDR1 is SNHLY and CDR2 is FYNNEI in the germline V gene. Losses at the gene ends were 6 bases for V and 4 bases for J; bases not matched to a gene: 1. CDR3 region: CASRTSGRYNEQFF. The CDR3 DNA reads as TGTGCCAGCAGAACTAGCGGGAGGTACAATGAGCAGTTCTTC.

The chain links TRBV7-8 to TRBJ2-5; D remains unclear. Between the trimmed V and J ends, which lost 9 bases and 5 bases, there was a span of 16 bases. Germline V CDR1 and CDR2: SGHVS, FQNEAQ. The CDR3 spans 13 residues. The CDR3, as DNA: TGTGCCAGTTTACTTTTGGGTGGGGAGACCCAGTACTTC. Amino acid sequence: CASLLLGGETQYF.

This clone occurred once. This chain joins TRBV9 and TRBJ1-2; 8 bases line up with TRBD1. This CDR3 is built from 16 residues. V was pared by 0 bases and J by 4 bases, with 8 bases of the junction left unmatched. The V gene's germline CDR1 is SGDLS and CDR2 YYNGEE. This CDR3 reads CASSVAQGAPLYGYTF. Written as DNA, the CDR3 is TGTGCCAGCAGCGTAGCTCAGGGGGCTCCACTCTATGGCTACACCTTC.

The rearrangement uses TRBV5-4 and TRBJ2-7; TRBD2 agrees at 10 bases. The length of the CDR3 is 13 residues. V lost 4 bases, J lost 6 bases, and 4 bases stayed unmatched. CDR1 SGHNT and CDR2 YYREEE come from the germline V gene (reference sequence). CDR3 sequence: CASSGGLAAEQYF. The CDR3 DNA sequence: TGTGCCAGCAGCGGAGGACTAGCGGCCGAGCAGTACTTC.

V and J are TRBV5-4 and TRBJ2-7, with 9 bases aligning to TRBD1. Germline CDR1 SGHNT, CDR2 YYREEE (reference sequence). Trimming at V came to 0 bases and at J to 5 bases, leaving 6 bases not matched to a gene. The CDR3 sequence is 15 residues long. In DNA, the CDR3 is TGTGCCAGCAGCTTGGAGGGGACAGGGTCCCACGAGCAGTACTTC. Translating gives CASSLEGTGSHEQYF. The full variable domain, in which reference TRBV5-4 and TRBJ2-7 provide the parts outside the CDR3, is ETGVTQSPTHLIKTRGQQVTLRCSSQSGHNTVSWYQQALGQGPQFIFQYYREEENGRGNFPPRFSGLQFPNYSSELNVNALELDDSALYLCASSLEGTGSHEQYFGPGTRLTVT.

V is TRBV7-3 and J is TRBJ1-1, with D possibly TRBD1 on 6 matching bases. V lost 1 base and J 5 bases, leaving 11 bases between the germline ends. The germline V gene has CDR1 SGHTA and CDR2 FQGTGA. The CDR3 is 14 residues long. The CDR3 here is CASSLSRGGTEAFF. DNA of the CDR3: TGTGCCAGCAGCTTAAGCAGGGGAGGGACTGAAGCTTTCTTT.

The V and J genes are TRBV6-5 and TRBJ2-2, with D hard to call. Germline V CDR1 and CDR2: MNHEY, SVGAGI. The CDR3 loop spans 12 amino acids. Trimming took 2 bases from V and 6 from J, leaving 4 bases between them. In nucleotides, the CDR3 is TGTGCCAGCAGTTACATAGCCGGGGAGCTGTTTTTT. Amino acid sequence: CASSYIAGELFF.

The chain combines TRBV5-1 with TRBJ2-7, with D possibly being TRBD1 (6 bases). CDR3 length equals 13 residues. Trimming stripped 3 bases from V and 3 bases from J, with 10 bases between. The germline V gene has CDR1 SGHRS and CDR2 YFSETQ. DNA for the CDR3: TGCGCCAGCAGCTCCGACAGGAGCTACGAGCAGTACTTC. Its translation: CASSSDRSYEQYF.

V gene TRBV29-1 combines with J gene TRBJ2-5, with 13 positions matching TRBD2. The germline V gene has CDR1 SQVTM and CDR2 ANQGSEA. The length of the CDR3 is 14 residues. J lost 7 bases, V lost 4 bases, and 6 bases had no gene match. As DNA, the CDR3 is TGCAGCGTTGTACTAGCGGGGGGGAGCGGGACCCAGTACTTC. Its protein product is CSVVLAGGSGTQYF.

A note on this clone: This specimen includes other DNA sequences encoding the same CDR3. The J gene is TRBJ1-1, the V gene TRBV19; TRBD1 matches 7 bases. Germline CDR1 is LNHDA and CDR2 is SQIVND (reference sequence). Losses at the gene ends were 6 bases for V and 3 bases for J; bases not matched to a gene: 4. The CDR3 has 13 amino acids. In DNA, the CDR3 is TGTGCCAGTAGCATACAGGGGTACACTGAAGCTTTCTTT. Amino acids: CASSIQGYTEAFF.

This chain uses TRBV29-1 with TRBJ1-2, with 8 bases fitting TRBD1. Losses at the gene ends were 3 bases for V and 4 bases for J; bases not matched to a gene: 1. CDR1 and CDR2 (germline): SQVTM, ANQGSEA. The CDR3 has 12 amino acids. The CDR3 loop is CSVDGTGYGYTF. DNA for the CDR3: TGCAGCGTTGATGGGACAGGCTATGGCTACACCTTC.

The CDR3, as DNA: TGTGCCAGCAGCTTAGGGGAGGGGTCTGAAGCTTTCTTT. Translation gives CASSLGEGSEAFF. The chain couples TRBV7-9 to TRBJ1-1, with D possibly being TRBD1 (5 bases). This CDR3 region has 13 residues. The germline V and J ends were trimmed by 1 base and 6 bases, with 9 bases remaining between them. The germline gives CDR1 SEHNR, CDR2 FQNEAQ (reference sequence).

Concerning this clone itself: Distinct nucleotide sequences in the sample also encode this CDR3. The V call is TRBV27, the J call TRBJ2-7; D not certain. CDR3 length: 14 residues. The V gene's germline CDR1 is MNHEY and CDR2 SMNVEV (reference sequence). V was clipped by 4 bases and J by 0 bases, with 10 bases between them. In DNA, the CDR3 is TGTGCCAGCAGTTCTCTGGGAAGCTCCTACGAGCAGTACTTC. The encoded protein is CASSSLGSSYEQYF.

The V and J genes are TRBV28 and TRBJ2-1; TRBD2 aligns across 7 bases. The CDR3 extends over 15 amino acids. V lost 5 bases to trimming and J lost 0 bases; unmatched junction nucleotides: 4. Germline loops: CDR1 MDHEN, CDR2 SYDVKM. CDR3 in amino acids: CASSQTSISYNEQFF. The CDR3 DNA follows: TGTGCCAGCAGTCAGACTAGCATCTCCTACAATGAGCAGTTCTTC.

V is TRBV30 and J is TRBJ2-1; D is unclear. Germline values: CDR1 GTSNPN, CDR2 SVGIG (reference sequence). This CDR3 region has 14 residues. The V gene lost 2 bases and the J gene lost 5 bases, with 13 bases spanning the gap. CDR3: CAWSYGAGHNEQFF. DNA of the CDR3: TGTGCCTGGAGTTATGGCGCAGGACACAATGAGCAGTTCTTC.

V and J are TRBV7-2 and TRBJ2-5, with 9 bases identical to TRBD2. The CDR3 is made up of 16 amino acids. With V trimmed by 1 base and J by 2 bases, 5 bases remained unmatched. In germline, CDR1 is SGHTA, CDR2 FQGNSA. CDR3 nucleotides: TGTGCCAGCAGCTTAGAACTAGCGGGTGCTCAAGAGACCCAGTACTTC. Translating it yields CASSLELAGAQETQYF.

The V call is TRBV7-9, the J call TRBJ2-1; TRBD2 agrees at 11 bases. V shed 1 base, J shed 6 bases, and the junction held 2 bases outside the gene matches. This CDR3 is 15 amino acids long. Germline CDR1 and CDR2: SEHNR and FQNEAQ (reference sequence). DNA for the CDR3: TGTGCCAGCAGCTTAGTGACTAGCGGGATCAATGAGCAGTTCTTC. Residues: CASSLVTSGINEQFF.

The chain recombines TRBV7-9 with TRBJ2-7; the D gene is possibly TRBD2 (5 bases). V lost 5 bases, J lost 2 bases, and 10 bases lay in between. The length of the CDR3 is 13 residues. Per the germline V gene, CDR1 is SEHNR and CDR2 is FQNEAQ (reference sequence). In DNA, the CDR3 is TGTGCCAGCAGCCCTGGTAGCGCCTACGAGCAGTACTTC. Translated, it gives CASSPGSAYEQYF.

The rearrangement links TRBV28 to TRBJ1-2, with D perhaps matching TRBD1 (5 bases). Germline values: CDR1 MDHEN, CDR2 SYDVKM. The V and J ends lost 3 bases and 3 bases respectively, with 17 bases between them. The CDR3 consists of 16 residues. CDR3 in amino acids: CASSLSRPGRHYGYTF. Here the CDR3 DNA reads TGTGCCAGCAGTTTGTCAAGACCGGGACGCCACTATGGCTACACCTTC.

This clone was seen only once. J is TRBJ2-7 and V is TRBV5-1; D is possibly TRBD2 (6 bases). Deletions cut 1 base from V and 3 bases from J, with 11 bases between. The CDR3 is 14 amino acids. Germline loops: CDR1 SGHRS, CDR2 YFSETQ. The CDR3 reads CASSLWGDDYEQYF. CDR3 in DNA: TGCGCCAGCAGCTTGTGGGGGGATGACTACGAGCAGTACTTC.

About this clone: The same CDR3 also results from other DNA sequences found in this sample. V gene TRBV7-9 combines with J gene TRBJ2-7; D may be TRBD1 or TRBD2 (6 bases each). Germline CDR1 is SEHNR and CDR2 is FQNEAQ (reference sequence). The CDR3 contains 14 residues. Trimming took off 4 bases at V and 3 bases at J, with 13 bases between the two ends. The CDR3 here is CASSSRGLNYEQYF. The CDR3 DNA is TGTGCCAGCAGCTCTCGGGGGCTAAACTACGAGCAGTACTTC.

This clone appeared a single time. V and J are TRBV7-2 and TRBJ2-7; possibly TRBD1 or TRBD2 for D (5 bases each). In germline, CDR1 is SGHTA, CDR2 FQGNSA. The ends were cut back, 0 bases at V and 0 bases at J, with 15 bases in the middle. The CDR3 runs 17 residues. The CDR3 coding sequence is TGTGCCAGCAGCTTAGCCTTCTCCGGGGCCGGCTCCTACGAGCAGTACTTC. It encodes CASSLAFSGAGSYEQYF.